This T cell receptor beta chain is from a study of blood T cells in healthy people across ages. Each individual donor underwent a draw of ten milliliters of peripheral blood. This clonotype occurred a few times. The antigen remains unidentified. Study-level results: Higher diversity, along with more naive CD4+ cells, distinguished long-lived donors from aged donors. PBMCs that were unsorted prevented a conclusive naive versus antigen-experienced comparison.

Primers used in a second PCR of roughly 7 to 12 cycles were a sample-barcoded 5' primer and a J-beta primer mix. TCRdb used MiXCR to reprocess the 5' RACE reads, holding one entry per CDR3 protein. This table has hundreds of thousands of distinct CDR3 sequences, just over 55% appearing once. Trimming removed 1 base from V and 1 base from J; junction bases left unmatched: 6. Germline-derived CDR1 and CDR2 are SQVTM and ANQGSEA. The CDR3 length is 15 residues. The clonotype originates from a man in his forties in good health. The V and J genes are TRBV29-1 and TRBJ1-1; 7 nucleotides match TRBD1. Specimen: blood. The chain's CDR3 is CSVEGKGARNTEAFF. CDR3 sequence (DNA): TGCAGCGTTGAAGGTAAGGGGGCTCGGAACACTGAAGCTTTCTTT.